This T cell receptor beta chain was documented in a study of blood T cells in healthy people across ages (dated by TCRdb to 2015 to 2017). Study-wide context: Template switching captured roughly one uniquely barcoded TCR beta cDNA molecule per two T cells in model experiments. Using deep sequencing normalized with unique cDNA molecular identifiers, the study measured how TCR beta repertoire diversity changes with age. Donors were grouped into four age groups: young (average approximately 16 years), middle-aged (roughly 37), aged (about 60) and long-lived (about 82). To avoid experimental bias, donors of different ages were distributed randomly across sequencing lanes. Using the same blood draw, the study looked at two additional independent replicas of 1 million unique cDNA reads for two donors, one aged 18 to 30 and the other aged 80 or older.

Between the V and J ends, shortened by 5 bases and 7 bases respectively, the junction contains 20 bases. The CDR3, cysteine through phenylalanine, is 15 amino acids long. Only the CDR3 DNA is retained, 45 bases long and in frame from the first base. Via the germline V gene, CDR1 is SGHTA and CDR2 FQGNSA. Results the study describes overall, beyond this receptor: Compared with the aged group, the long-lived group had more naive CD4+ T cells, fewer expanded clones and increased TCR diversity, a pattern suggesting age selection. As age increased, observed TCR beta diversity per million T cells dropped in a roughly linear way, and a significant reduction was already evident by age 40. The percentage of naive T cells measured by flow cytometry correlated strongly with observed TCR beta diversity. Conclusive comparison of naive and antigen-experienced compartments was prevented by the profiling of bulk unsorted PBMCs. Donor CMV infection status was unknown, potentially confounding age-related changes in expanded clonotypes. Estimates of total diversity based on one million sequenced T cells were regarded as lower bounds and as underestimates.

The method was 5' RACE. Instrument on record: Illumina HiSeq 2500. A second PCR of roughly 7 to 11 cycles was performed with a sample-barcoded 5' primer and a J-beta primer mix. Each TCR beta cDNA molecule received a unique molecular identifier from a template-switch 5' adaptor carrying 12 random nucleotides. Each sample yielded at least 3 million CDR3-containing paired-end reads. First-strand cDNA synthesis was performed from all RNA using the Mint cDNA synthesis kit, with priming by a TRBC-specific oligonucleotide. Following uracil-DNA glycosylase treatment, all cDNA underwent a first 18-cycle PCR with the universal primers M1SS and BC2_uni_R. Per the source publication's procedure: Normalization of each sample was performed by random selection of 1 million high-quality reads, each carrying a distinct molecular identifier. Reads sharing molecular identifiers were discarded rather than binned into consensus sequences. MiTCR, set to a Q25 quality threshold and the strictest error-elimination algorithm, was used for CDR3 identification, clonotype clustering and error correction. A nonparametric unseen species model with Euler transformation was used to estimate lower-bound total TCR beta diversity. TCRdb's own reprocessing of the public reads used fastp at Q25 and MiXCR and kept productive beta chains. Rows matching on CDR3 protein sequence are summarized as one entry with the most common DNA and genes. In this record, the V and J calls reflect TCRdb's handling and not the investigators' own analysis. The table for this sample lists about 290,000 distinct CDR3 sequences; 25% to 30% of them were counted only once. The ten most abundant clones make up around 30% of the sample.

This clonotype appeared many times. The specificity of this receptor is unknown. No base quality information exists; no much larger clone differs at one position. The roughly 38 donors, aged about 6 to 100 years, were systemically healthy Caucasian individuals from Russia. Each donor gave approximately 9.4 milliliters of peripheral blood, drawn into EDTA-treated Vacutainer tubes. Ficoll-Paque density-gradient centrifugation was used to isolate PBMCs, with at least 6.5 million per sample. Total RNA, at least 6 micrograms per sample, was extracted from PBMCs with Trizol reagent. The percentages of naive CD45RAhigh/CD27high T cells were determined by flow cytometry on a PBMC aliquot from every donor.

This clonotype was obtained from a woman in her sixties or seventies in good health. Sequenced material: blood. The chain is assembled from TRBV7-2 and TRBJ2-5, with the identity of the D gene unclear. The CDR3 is CASSPRLPLVGTQYF. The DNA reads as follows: TGTGCCAGCAGCCCCCGACTCCCCCTAGTGGGGACCCAGTACTTC.